This T cell receptor (beta chain) comes out of a study of blood T cells in healthy people across ages. The study drew donors from healthy Caucasian individuals in Russia aged about 6 to 95. The length of the CDR3 is 14 residues. Germline values: CDR1 SQVTM, CDR2 ANQGSEA. Trimming took off 6 bases at V and 4 bases at J, with 15 bases between the two ends. The second PCR ran 7 to 11 cycles with a sample-barcoded 5' primer and J-beta primers. TCRdb re-called the 5' RACE reads with MiXCR, one entry per CDR3 protein. This sample has over 1,300,000 distinct CDR3 sequences, with 45% to 70% found just once. The sequence was collected from a man aged 18 to 29 in good health. The rearrangement uses TRBV29-1 and TRBJ1-4; perhaps TRBD1 as D (6 bases). The sample consisted of blood. The chain's CDR3 is CSVTGGGDNEKLFF. CDR3 bases: TGCAGCGTGACTGGCGGGGGCGATAATGAAAAACTGTTTTTT.